A selection of T cell receptor beta chains follows, all from one sample in a study of shared clonotypes between healthy human individuals. TCRdb keeps only in-frame clones here, not all; method: immunoSEQ multiplex PCR. Here the sample spans around 580,000 clones, 98% being singletons. Specimen: naive CD8+ T cells sorted from blood. Every receptor here comes from a man younger than 40 in good health. The CDR3 runs from the conserved cysteine through the conserved F or W. Each record gives: V gene, CDR3 protein.

v_call: TRBV29-1; cdr3_aa: CSVSGTDYGYTF
v_call: TRBV14; cdr3_aa: CASSHPGGLSYNEQFF
v_call: TRBV27; cdr3_aa: CASGDRTYEQYF
v_call: TRBV29-1; cdr3_aa: CSVGDRREAFF
v_call: TRBV7-8; cdr3_aa: CASSLRFAVNTEAFF
v_call: TRBV6-5; cdr3_aa: CASSVAGGNTGELFF
v_call: TRBV28; cdr3_aa: CASSRDSGELFF
v_call: TRBV4-1; cdr3_aa: CASTTSWRSGDIQYF
v_call: TRBV9; cdr3_aa: CASSVALGGSDTQYF
v_call: TRBV27; cdr3_aa: CASSLRLDEQGQFF
v_call: TRBV7-8; cdr3_aa: CASSPVGPGQGLNYGYTF
v_call: TRBV6-1; cdr3_aa: CASSGWTSGSNEQYF
v_call: TRBV7-9; cdr3_aa: CASSRDTYEQYF
v_call: TRBV4-3; cdr3_aa: CASSQDSGSNQPQHF
v_call: TRBV7-6; cdr3_aa: CASSLGLAGAYEQFF
v_call: TRBV29-1; cdr3_aa: CSVDGTGPYGYTF
v_call: TRBV29-1; cdr3_aa: CSVVEQGTHYTGELFF
v_call: TRBV28; cdr3_aa: CASSPPGAYGYTF
v_call: TRBV18; cdr3_aa: CASSPASGKQETQYF
v_call: TRBV29-1; cdr3_aa: CSVSDRALSGANVLTF
v_call: TRBV7-6; cdr3_aa: CASSSLAASTDTQYF
v_call: TRBV28; cdr3_aa: CASSSLGESEDTQYF
v_call: TRBV28; cdr3_aa: CASSFGPTGTSGEYTQYF
v_call: TRBV29-1; cdr3_aa: CSVYGGFYEQYF